Below are 32 T cell receptor beta chains sequenced from a single sample in a study of blood T cell repertoires in COVID-19. Clones were read by immunoSEQ multiplex PCR, and TCRdb kept only the in-frame ones, dropping some. The sample has roughly 250,000 clones, around 81% seen once. Sequences were obtained from peripheral blood. All receptors derive from a person aged 70 to 80 with COVID-19, enrolled during active disease.

The chain uses TRBV12-1 and TRBJ2-6; the table calls TRBD1, which could not be checked here. TRBV12-1 is described as a pseudogene. This CDR3 has 18 residues. The DNA of the CDR3 is TGTGCCAGCAGCTTGTCTCGAACGACAACCTCTGGGGCCAACGTCCTGACTTTC. This gives the protein CASSLSRTTTSGANVLTF.

This clone occurred once. The gene calls are TRBV12-3 or TRBV12-4 and TRBJ2-6; the D is unclear. The V end lost 9 bases, the J end lost 0 bases, and 6 bases lay between the germline ends. CDR3 length equals 13 residues. CDR3 amino acids: CASLISGANVLTF. CDR3 coding DNA: TGTGCCAGTCTTATCTCTGGGGCCAACGTCCTGACTTTC.

This clone appeared once. This chain joins TRBV7-2 and TRBJ2-7; 9 bases match TRBD2. CDR1 is SGHTA, CDR2 FQGNSA, per germline. V was clipped by 1 base and J by 12 bases; unmatched bases: 7. The CDR3 loop spans 13 amino acids. CDR3 sequence reads: CASSLGLAGRSYF. The CDR3 coding sequence is TGTGCCAGCAGCTTAGGTCTAGCGGGACGTTCGTACTTC.

The rearrangement uses TRBV7-8 and TRBJ1-6, with 8 bases that match TRBD1. V was pared by 1 base and J by 10 bases, with 3 bases of the junction left unmatched. The germline V gene encodes CDR1 SGHVS and CDR2 FQNEAQ. The CDR3 is 14 amino acids. The CDR3 sequence: CASSLGTGNSPLHF. The CDR3 DNA reads as TGTGCCAGCAGCTTAGGGACAGGGAACTCACCCCTCCACTTT.

This rearrangement joins TRBV7-2 to TRBJ2-3, with TRBD2 matching over 7 bases. The J segment lost 2 bases and the V segment lost 5 bases, leaving 7 bases of the junction unmatched. This CDR3 is built from 15 residues. Looked up from germline, CDR1 is SGHTA and CDR2 is FQGNSA. The CDR3 region is CASSPRDYYTDTQYF. The CDR3 DNA follows: TGTGCCAGCAGCCCCCGGGACTACTACACAGATACGCAGTATTTT. The full variable domain, rest sourced from reference TRBV7-2 and TRBJ2-3, is GAGVSQSPSNKVTEKGKDVELRCDPISGHTALYWYRQSLGQGLEFLIYFQGNSAPDKSGLPSDRFSAERTGGSVSTLTIQRTQQEDSAVYLCASSPRDYYTDTQYFGPGTRLTVL.

This clone has just one count. The J gene is TRBJ2-7, the V gene TRBV6-5, with TRBD1 matching 7 bases. Trimming at V came to 0 bases and at J to 0 bases, leaving 5 bases not matched to a gene. The CDR3 has 16 amino acids. Per the germline V gene, CDR1 is MNHEY and CDR2 is SVGAGI. The CDR3 DNA reads TGTGCCAGCAGTTACTCCGGGACAGATAACTCCTACGAGCAGTACTTC. Translation: CASSYSGTDNSYEQYF.

The gene calls are TRBV19 and TRBJ1-2; 9 positions agree with TRBD1. The CDR3 is 15 amino acids. Germline lookup yields CDR1 LNHDA and CDR2 SQIVND (reference sequence). J gave up 2 bases and V 4 bases, and 5 bases lay outside the gene matches. CDR3 coding DNA: TGTGCCAGTAGTACACCGGGACAGGGAAACTATGGCTACACCTTC. Protein: CASSTPGQGNYGYTF.

This rearrangement joins TRBV11-2 to TRBJ2-4; TRBD2 agrees at 7 bases. With V trimmed by 5 bases and J by 9 bases, 13 bases remained unmatched. Germline V lookup: CDR1 SGHAT, CDR2 FQNNGV. This CDR3 comprises 15 residues. This chain's CDR3 is CASSPLGLVVAIQYF. In nucleotides, the CDR3 is TGTGCCAGCAGCCCCCTTGGACTAGTGGTGGCCATTCAGTACTTC.

The chain carries TRBV6-5 and TRBJ2-7; tentatively, D is TRBD1 (6 bases). The germline V gene has CDR1 MNHEY and CDR2 SVGAGI. Trimming shortened V by 6 bases and J by 3 bases, and 15 bases separated the two germline ends. The CDR3 contains 14 residues. The CDR3 coding sequence is TGTGCCAGCAGACAGTCCCGGGACATCTACGAGCAGTACTTC. It codes for CASRQSRDIYEQYF.

The V call is TRBV9, the J call TRBJ1-1; 7 bases match TRBD1. This CDR3 comprises 15 residues. Germline V CDR1 and CDR2: SGDLS, YYNGEE. J lost 1 base, V lost 3 bases, and 6 bases had no gene match. The CDR3 DNA follows: TGTGCCAGCAGCGCCCGACAGGGAACGAACACTGAAGCTTTCTTT. It codes for CASSARQGTNTEAFF.

The rearrangement joins TRBV6-4 to TRBJ1-2; 12 nucleotides match TRBD1. CDR3 length: 15 amino acids. Germline V CDR1 and CDR2: MRHNA, SNTAGT. V shed 6 bases, J shed 2 bases, and the junction held 4 bases outside the gene matches. The chain's CDR3 is CASSYGTGGNYGYTF. In DNA, the CDR3 is TGTGCCAGCAGCTATGGGACAGGGGGCAACTATGGCTACACCTTC.

The J gene is TRBJ1-4, the V gene TRBV5-1; D is undetermined. Per the germline V gene, CDR1 is SGHRS and CDR2 is YFSETQ. V gave up 1 base and J gave up 6 bases, with 4 bases separating them. The CDR3 sequence is 12 residues long. CDR3 protein: CASSLPDEKLFF. CDR3 coding DNA: TGCGCCAGCAGCTTGCCGGATGAAAAACTGTTTTTT.

The chain couples TRBV7-8 to TRBJ2-7; 11 bases match TRBD1. Germline V gives CDR1 SGHVS, CDR2 FQNEAQ. This CDR3 is built from 15 residues. J was trimmed by 2 bases and V by 5 bases; bases with no gene match: 5. CDR3 amino acids: CASSQDRGLTYEQYF. The CDR3 DNA reads as TGTGCCAGCAGCCAGGACAGGGGGCTAACCTACGAGCAGTACTTC.

This rearrangement joins TRBV7-2 to TRBJ1-3; TRBD1 might be the D (6 bases). V gave up 4 bases and J gave up 3 bases, with 13 bases separating them. The CDR3 runs to 15 residues. Looked up from germline, CDR1 is SGHTA and CDR2 is FQGNSA. This CDR3 reads CASSSTGGLGNTIYF. The CDR3 DNA reads as TGTGCCAGCAGCTCGACAGGCGGTCTTGGAAACACCATATATTTT.

This chain links TRBV7-9 with TRBJ1-1; 7 nucleotides agree with TRBD1. V was pared by 7 bases and J by 5 bases, with 7 bases of the junction left unmatched. Per the germline V gene, CDR1 is SEHNR and CDR2 is FQNEAQ (reference sequence). The CDR3 is 13 residues long. CDR3 DNA: TGTGCCAGCAAAGAGGGGGCGAGGACTGAAGCTTTCTTT. Translation gives CASKEGARTEAFF.

This chain links TRBV6-2 or TRBV6-3 with TRBJ2-5, with 8 bases that match TRBD2. CDR1 is MNHEY and CDR2 is SVGEGT in the germline V gene. The CDR3 has 15 residues. After removal of 6 bases from V and 3 bases from J, the junction contained 9 bases not matched to a gene. The DNA of the CDR3 is TGTGCCAGCAGCCGGGATGGAGCGGGAGAAGAGACCCAGTACTTC. Translation gives CASSRDGAGEETQYF.

This clone was counted once. The chain combines TRBV11-1 with TRBJ2-2, with TRBD2 identical over 9 bases. There are 15 residues in the CDR3. Germline CDR1 and CDR2: SGHAT and FQDESV (reference sequence). Trimming took 1 base from V and 5 from J; bases not matched to a gene: 2. The DNA for the CDR3 is TGTGCCAGCAGCTTAGGACTAGCGGTAACCGGGGAGCTGTTTTTT. Translation gives CASSLGLAVTGELFF.

The gene calls are TRBV2 and TRBJ2-1; the D gene is possibly TRBD2 (5 bases). V was cut by 7 bases and J by 10 bases, with 17 bases left in between. The CDR3 sequence is 13 residues long. Germline V gene lookup returns CDR1 SNHLY and CDR2 FYNNEI. The CDR3 DNA follows: TGTGCCAGCACGCGGGTCGTTGACTCAGAGCAGTTCTTC. Its protein product is CASTRVVDSEQFF.

The chain recombines TRBV27 with TRBJ2-7; D perhaps matches TRBD1 (6 bases). Germline CDR1 MNHEY, CDR2 SMNVEV (reference sequence). The CDR3 contains 15 residues. V dropped 6 bases and J dropped 3 bases, with 18 bases sitting between them. CDR3 residues: CASSTTGVGSYEQYF. CDR3 DNA: TGTGCCAGCAGCACGACAGGCGTAGGAAGCTACGAGCAGTACTTC.

CDR3 sequence reads: CASSRQGAKNIQYF. The CDR3 DNA reads TGTGCCAGCAGCCGACAGGGAGCCAAAAACATTCAGTACTTC. J is TRBJ2-4 and V is TRBV6-2 or TRBV6-3; 7 positions match TRBD1. This CDR3 is built from 14 residues. Trimming removed 6 bases from V and 0 bases from J; junction bases left unmatched: 2. Germline V gives CDR1 MNHEY, CDR2 SVGEGT.

The rearrangement joins TRBV28 to TRBJ2-7; 7 bases fit TRBD1. Unmatched junction bases numbered 5, after V lost 5 bases and J lost 1 base. Germline CDR1 reads MDHEN; CDR2 reads SYDVKM. The CDR3 extends over 14 amino acids. DNA of the CDR3: TGTGCCAGCAGTCGGACAGGTAATTCCTACGAGCAGTACTTC. The encoded protein is CASSRTGNSYEQYF.

J is TRBJ2-2 and V is TRBV11-2, with TRBD2 matching over 13 bases. Trimming took 3 bases from V and 7 from J; bases not matched to a gene: 8. The CDR3 length is 17 residues. The germline CDR1 and CDR2 sequences are SGHAT and FQNNGV. CDR3 bases: TGTGCCAGCAGCTTGGGACTAGCGGGGCTTCATGGCGGGGAGCTGTTTTTT. Translated: CASSLGLAGLHGGELFF.

The chain couples TRBV5-8 to TRBJ2-1; TRBD1 matches 7 bases. V was clipped by 4 bases and J by 6 bases; unmatched bases: 13. This CDR3 spans 16 amino acids. Germline V gene lookup returns CDR1 SGHTS and CDR2 YDEGEE. The CDR3 sequence: CASSTGMNRGLNEQFF. DNA of the CDR3: TGTGCCAGCAGCACGGGTATGAATAGGGGGCTCAATGAGCAGTTCTTC.

The chain employs TRBV19 and TRBJ1-6; D not resolved. In germline, CDR1 is LNHDA, CDR2 SQIVND (reference sequence). Trimming took 4 bases from V and 0 from J, leaving 7 bases between them. This CDR3 is 15 amino acids long. DNA for the CDR3: TGTGCCAGTAGTACCGGTAGCTCCTATAATTCACCCCTCCACTTT. It specifies CASSTGSSYNSPLHF.

The chain links TRBV12-3 or TRBV12-4 to TRBJ1-2, with D uncertain. V was cut by 3 bases and J by 2 bases, with 7 bases left in between. The CDR3 totals 13 residues. The CDR3 reads CASSLEKNYGYTF. The CDR3 nucleotides read TGTGCCAGCAGTTTGGAGAAGAACTATGGCTACACCTTC.

The CDR3 protein is CASSVALAGGDQETQYF. The CDR3 bases are TGTGCCAGCAGCGTAGCACTAGCGGGGGGTGACCAAGAGACCCAGTACTTC. The chain recombines TRBV9 with TRBJ2-5; 12 bases line up with TRBD2. In germline, CDR1 is SGDLS, CDR2 YYNGEE. V was clipped by 0 bases and J by 0 bases; unmatched bases: 3. CDR3 size: 17 residues.

The CDR3 protein is CASSWGDLRTGELFF. The CDR3 DNA sequence: TGTGCCAGCAGCTGGGGGGACTTGAGAACCGGGGAGCTGTTTTTT. V usage is TRBV5-4 and J usage is TRBJ2-2; a weak D match, TRBD2 (6 bases). The CDR3 contains 15 residues. CDR1 SGHNT and CDR2 YYREEE come from the germline V gene (reference sequence). Between the trimmed V and J ends, which lost 3 bases and 5 bases, there was a span of 14 bases.

This clone was observed a single time. The chain couples TRBV27 to TRBJ1-4; perhaps TRBD1 as D (5 bases). The CDR3 is made up of 15 amino acids. V shed 5 bases and J shed 10 bases, with 20 bases lying between them. Germline values: CDR1 MNHEY, CDR2 SMNVEV (reference sequence). CDR3 residues: CASSPAGGRVGKLFF. DNA for the CDR3: TGTGCCAGCAGTCCGGCGGGGGGACGCGTGGGAAAACTGTTTTTT.

V and J are TRBV4-3 and TRBJ1-5; D is ambiguous. V was trimmed by 5 bases and J by 6 bases, leaving 17 bases between them. The CDR3 runs 15 residues. CDR1 is LGHNA, CDR2 YSLEER, per germline. The CDR3, as DNA: TGCGCCAGCAGCAGTTGGTTTCCCCCCGGTCAGCCCCAGCATTTT. This codes for CASSSWFPPGQPQHF.

The chain employs TRBV11-3 and TRBJ1-6, with 8 bases lining up with TRBD1. The CDR3 loop spans 13 amino acids. Trimming cost V 5 bases and J 10 bases; bases outside gene matches: 4. The germline V gene encodes CDR1 SGHNT and CDR2 YENEEA. The CDR3 coding sequence is TGTGCCAGCAGCCGAGGACAGGGATCACCCCTCCACTTT. This sequence encodes CASSRGQGSPLHF.

J is TRBJ1-2 and V is TRBV21-1; the table's TRBD1 call for D was not verified on the DNA. TRBV21-1 is a documented pseudogene. This CDR3 contains 18 residues. CDR3 nucleotides: TGTGCCAGCAGCAAACATTTCATGACAGTGAAAATTAACTATGGCTACACCTTC. Its protein product is CASSKHFMTVKINYGYTF.

The V call is TRBV19, the J call TRBJ2-7; TRBD1 is a possible D gene (5 bases). This CDR3 spans 14 amino acids. In germline, CDR1 is LNHDA, CDR2 SQIVND (reference sequence). The germline V and J ends were trimmed by 2 bases and 1 base, with 9 bases remaining between them. The CDR3 loop reads CASSIKRGSYEQYF. The CDR3 DNA sequence: TGTGCCAGTAGTATAAAAAGGGGTTCCTACGAGCAGTACTTC.